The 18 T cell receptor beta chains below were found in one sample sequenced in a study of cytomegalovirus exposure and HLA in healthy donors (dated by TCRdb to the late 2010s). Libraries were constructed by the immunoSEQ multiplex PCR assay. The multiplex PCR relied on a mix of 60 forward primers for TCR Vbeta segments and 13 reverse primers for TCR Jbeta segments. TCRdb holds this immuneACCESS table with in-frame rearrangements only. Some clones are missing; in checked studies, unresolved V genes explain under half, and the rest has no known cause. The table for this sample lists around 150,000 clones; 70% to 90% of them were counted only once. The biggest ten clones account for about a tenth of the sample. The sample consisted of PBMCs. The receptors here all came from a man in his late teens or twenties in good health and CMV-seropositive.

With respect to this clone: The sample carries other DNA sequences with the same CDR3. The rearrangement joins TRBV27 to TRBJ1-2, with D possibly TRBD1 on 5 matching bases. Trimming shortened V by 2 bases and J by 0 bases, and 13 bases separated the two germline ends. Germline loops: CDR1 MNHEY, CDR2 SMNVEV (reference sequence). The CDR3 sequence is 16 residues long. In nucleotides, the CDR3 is TGTGCCAGCAGTTTAGTGGGGCAAAAAGCTAACTATGGCTACACCTTC. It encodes CASSLVGQKANYGYTF.

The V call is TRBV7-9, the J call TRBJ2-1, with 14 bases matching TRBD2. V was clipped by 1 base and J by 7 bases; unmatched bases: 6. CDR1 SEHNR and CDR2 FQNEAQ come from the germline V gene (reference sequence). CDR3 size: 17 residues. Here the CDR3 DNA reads TGTGCCAGCAGCTTAGTTGGACTAGCGGGGGGCAGGAATGAGCAGTTCTTC. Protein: CASSLVGLAGGRNEQFF.

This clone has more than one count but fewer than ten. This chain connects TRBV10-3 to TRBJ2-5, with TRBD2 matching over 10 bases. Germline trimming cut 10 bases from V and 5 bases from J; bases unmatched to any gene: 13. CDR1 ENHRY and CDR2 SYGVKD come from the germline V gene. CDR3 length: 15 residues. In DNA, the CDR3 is TGTGCCAGCGGTTCAAGCGGGGGGGATCACGAGACCCAGTACTTC. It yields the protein CASGSSGGDHETQYF.

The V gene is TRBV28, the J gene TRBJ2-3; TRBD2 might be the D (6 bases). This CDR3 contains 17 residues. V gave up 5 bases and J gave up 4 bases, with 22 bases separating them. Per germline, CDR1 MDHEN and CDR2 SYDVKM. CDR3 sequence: CASSPHSGLAKADTQYF. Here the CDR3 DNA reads TGTGCCAGCAGTCCTCACTCAGGGCTAGCGAAGGCAGATACGCAGTATTTT.

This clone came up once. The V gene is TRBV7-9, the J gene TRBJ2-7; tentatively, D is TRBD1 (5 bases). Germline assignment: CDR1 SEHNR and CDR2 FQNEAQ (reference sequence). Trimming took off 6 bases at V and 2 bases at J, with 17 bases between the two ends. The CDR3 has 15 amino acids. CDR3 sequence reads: CASSSRTFTTYEQYF. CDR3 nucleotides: TGTGCCAGCAGTTCCCGGACATTTACCACCTACGAGCAGTACTTC.

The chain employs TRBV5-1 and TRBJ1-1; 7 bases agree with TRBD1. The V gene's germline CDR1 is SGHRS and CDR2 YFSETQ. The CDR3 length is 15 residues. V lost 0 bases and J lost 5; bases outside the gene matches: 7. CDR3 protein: CASSLGQTGRTEAFF. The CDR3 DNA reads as TGCGCCAGCAGCTTGGGCCAGACAGGGAGGACTGAAGCTTTCTTT.

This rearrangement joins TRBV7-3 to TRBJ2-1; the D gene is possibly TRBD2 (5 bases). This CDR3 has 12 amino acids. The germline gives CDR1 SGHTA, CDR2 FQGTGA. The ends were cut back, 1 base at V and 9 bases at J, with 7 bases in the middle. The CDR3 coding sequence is TGTGCCAGCAGCTTAAGAGAGGGTGAGCAGTTCTTC. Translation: CASSLREGEQFF. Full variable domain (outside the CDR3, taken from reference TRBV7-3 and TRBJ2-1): GAGVSQTPSNKVTEKGKYVELRCDPISGHTALYWYRQSLGQGPEFLIYFQGTGAADDSGLPNDRFFAVRPEGSVSTLKIQRTERGDSAVYLCASSLREGEQFFGPGTRLTVL.

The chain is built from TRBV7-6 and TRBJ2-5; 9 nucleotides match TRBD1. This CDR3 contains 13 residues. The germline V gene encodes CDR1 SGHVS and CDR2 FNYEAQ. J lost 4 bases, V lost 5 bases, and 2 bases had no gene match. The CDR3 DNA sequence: TGTGCCAGCAGCCCGGACAGGGGAGAGACCCAGTACTTC. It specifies CASSPDRGETQYF.

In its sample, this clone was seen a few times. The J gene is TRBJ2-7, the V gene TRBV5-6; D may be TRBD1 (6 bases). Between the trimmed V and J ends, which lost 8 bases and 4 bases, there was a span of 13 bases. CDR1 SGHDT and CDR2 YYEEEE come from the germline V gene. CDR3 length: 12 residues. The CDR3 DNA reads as TGTGCCAGTCAGGGGTCACTGTACGAGCAGTACTTC. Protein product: CASQGSLYEQYF.

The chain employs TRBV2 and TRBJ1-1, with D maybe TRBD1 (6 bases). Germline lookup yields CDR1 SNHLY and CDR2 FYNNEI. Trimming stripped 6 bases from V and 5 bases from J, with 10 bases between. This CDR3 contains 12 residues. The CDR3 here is CASRNRVTEAFF. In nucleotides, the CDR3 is TGTGCCAGCAGAAACAGGGTAACTGAAGCTTTCTTT.

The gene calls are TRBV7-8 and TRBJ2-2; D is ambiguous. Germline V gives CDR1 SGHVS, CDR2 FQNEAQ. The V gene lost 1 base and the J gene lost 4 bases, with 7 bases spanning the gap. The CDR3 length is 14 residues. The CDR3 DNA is TGTGCCAGCAGCTTAGGACACGGCACCGGGGAGCTGTTTTTT. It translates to CASSLGHGTGELFF.

CDR3 nucleotides: TGTGCCAGCAGCGCGACGGGGGAACTCACAGATACGCAGTATTTT. Translated: CASSATGELTDTQYF. This sequence joins TRBV9 and TRBJ2-3, with D possibly being TRBD2 (6 bases). The CDR3 is 15 residues long. The V end was cut by 3 bases, the J end by 2 bases, with 13 bases between. The germline gives CDR1 SGDLS, CDR2 YYNGEE.

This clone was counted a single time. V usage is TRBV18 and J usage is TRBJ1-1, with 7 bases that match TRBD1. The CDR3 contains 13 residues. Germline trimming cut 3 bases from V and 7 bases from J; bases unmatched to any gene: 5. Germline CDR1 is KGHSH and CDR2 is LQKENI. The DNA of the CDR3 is TGTGCCAGCTCACCTAAACAGGGGATTGAAGCTTTCTTT. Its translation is CASSPKQGIEAFF.

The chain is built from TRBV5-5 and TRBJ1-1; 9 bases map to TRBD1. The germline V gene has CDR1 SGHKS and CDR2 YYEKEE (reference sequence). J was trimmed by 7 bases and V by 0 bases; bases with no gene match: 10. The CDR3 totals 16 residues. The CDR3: CASSLGTGGPRVEAFF. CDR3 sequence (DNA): TGTGCCAGCAGCTTGGGCACAGGGGGCCCGCGAGTTGAAGCTTTCTTT.

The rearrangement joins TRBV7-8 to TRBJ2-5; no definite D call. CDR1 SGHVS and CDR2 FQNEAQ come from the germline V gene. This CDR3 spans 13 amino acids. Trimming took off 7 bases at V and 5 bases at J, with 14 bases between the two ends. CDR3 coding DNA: TGTGCCAGCACCGAGTGGGCCTTGGAGACCCAGTACTTC. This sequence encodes CASTEWALETQYF.

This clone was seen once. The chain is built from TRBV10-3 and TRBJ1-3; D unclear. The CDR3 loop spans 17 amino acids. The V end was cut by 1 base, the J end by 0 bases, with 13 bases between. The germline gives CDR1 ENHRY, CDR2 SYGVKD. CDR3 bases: TGTGCCATCAGTGAGTTTAAGGGAGGGTCCTCTGGAAACACCATATATTTT. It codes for CAISEFKGGSSGNTIYF.

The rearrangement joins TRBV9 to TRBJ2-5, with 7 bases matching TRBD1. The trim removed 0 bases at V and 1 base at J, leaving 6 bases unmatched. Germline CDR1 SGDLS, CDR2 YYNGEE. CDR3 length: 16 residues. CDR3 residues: CASSVGGQRPQETQYF. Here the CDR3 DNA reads TGTGCCAGCAGCGTAGGGGGACAGCGACCCCAAGAGACCCAGTACTTC.

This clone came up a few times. CDR3 sequence reads: CASSQDPQGDPSRAQHF. CDR3 bases: TGTGCCAGCAGCCAAGACCCACAGGGGGACCCCTCGCGCGCCCAGCATTTT. The chain joins TRBV4-2 to TRBJ1-5, with 8 bases identical to TRBD1. From germline, CDR1 is LGHNA and CDR2 YNFKEQ. The V and J ends lost 0 bases and 11 bases, in that order; junction bases with no gene match: 15. The CDR3 contains 17 residues.